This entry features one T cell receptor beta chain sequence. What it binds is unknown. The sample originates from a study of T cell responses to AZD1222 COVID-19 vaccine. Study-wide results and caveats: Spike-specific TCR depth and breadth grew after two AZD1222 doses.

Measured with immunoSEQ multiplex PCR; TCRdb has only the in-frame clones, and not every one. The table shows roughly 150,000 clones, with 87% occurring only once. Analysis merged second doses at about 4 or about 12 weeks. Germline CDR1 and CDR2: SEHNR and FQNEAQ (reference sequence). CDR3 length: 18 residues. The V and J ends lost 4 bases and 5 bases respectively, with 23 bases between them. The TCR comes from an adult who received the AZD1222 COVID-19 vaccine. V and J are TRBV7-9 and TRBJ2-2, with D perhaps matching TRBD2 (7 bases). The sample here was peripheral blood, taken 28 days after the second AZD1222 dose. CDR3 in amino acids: CASSYPGAGRGETGELFF. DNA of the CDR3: TGTGCCAGCAGCTACCCGGGGGCAGGGAGGGGAGAAACCGGGGAGCTGTTTTTT.